This T cell receptor beta chain comes out of a study of monozygotic twins with inflammatory bowel disease. Comments on this clonotype: The antigen is unknown.

Study results and caveats: Added variability in patient repertoires may stem from differing immunosuppressive treatments.

TCRdb reworked the 5' RACE reads into one entry per CDR3 protein, no DNA. The sample table includes some 170,000 distinct CDR3 sequences. Germline values: CDR1 SGHNT, CDR2 YYREEE (reference sequence). CDR3 size: 15 residues. With no T cell sorting beforehand, total RNA was isolated from whole blood. The chain carries TRBV5-4 and TRBJ2-3; TCRdb's assignment of TRBD1 cannot be checked, as there is no DNA. The sequenced material came from blood. This receptor was obtained from a human donor with ulcerative colitis or Crohn's disease, or a healthy co-twin of an affected twin (not recorded which). Here the CDR3 reads CASSLRREQADTQYF.